Listed here are 7 T cell receptor beta chains from one sample, sequenced in a study of T cell changes during pregnancy in multiple sclerosis. Generated by immunoSEQ multiplex PCR, the TCRdb table keeps only in-frame clones and is missing some. The sample records about 39,000 clones, more than 70% being singletons. This material consisted of CD8+ T cells from peripheral blood mononuclear cells, taken in the first trimester of pregnancy. The receptors stem from a female donor with multiple sclerosis, enrolled in a pregnancy study.

This clone appeared once. This rearrangement joins TRBV13 to TRBJ2-3; TRBD1 might be the D (6 bases). The V gene's germline CDR1 is PRHDT and CDR2 FYEKMQ (reference sequence). This CDR3 is built from 14 residues. Trimming left V 10 bases short and J 2 bases short, with 16 bases between. The CDR3 reads CATRQVLNTDTQYF. CDR3 DNA: TGTGCCACACGACAGGTTCTCAACACAGATACGCAGTATTTT.

In its sample, this clone was seen once. The chain is built from TRBV5-4 and TRBJ1-2, with 9 bases lining up with TRBD1. The CDR3 sequence is 17 residues long. Looked up from germline, CDR1 is SGHNT and CDR2 is YYREEE (reference sequence). The junction had 21 bases not matched to a gene; V was cut back by 10 bases and J by 5 bases. The CDR3 loop reads CAPPGGGTGWTTYGYTF. In nucleotides, the CDR3 is TGTGCCCCACCTGGGGGGGGGACAGGGTGGACCACTTATGGCTACACCTTC.

The chain joins TRBV19 to TRBJ2-1; 15 nucleotides agree with TRBD2. The germline gives CDR1 LNHDA, CDR2 SQIVND (reference sequence). CDR3 size: 19 residues. V trimming: 9 bases; J trimming: 2 bases; junction bases outside the gene matches: 14. DNA for the CDR3: TGTGCCAGCTTTGGCCTCGGACTAGCGGGGGGGCCCCCCTACAATGAGCAGTTCTTC. Amino acids: CASFGLGLAGGPPYNEQFF. The full variable domain, with the rest looked up from reference TRBV19 and TRBJ2-1, is DGGITQSPKYLFRKEGQNVTLSCEQNLNHDAMYWYRQDPGQGLRLIYYSQIVNDFQKGDIAEGYSVSREKKESFPLTVTSAQKNPTAFYLCASFGLGLAGGPPYNEQFFGPGTRLTVL.

V gene TRBV27 combines with J gene TRBJ1-4; D is uncertain. CDR1 is MNHEY, CDR2 SMNVEV, per germline (reference sequence). The CDR3 runs 11 residues. V was clipped by 4 bases and J by 12 bases, with 9 bases between them. The CDR3 bases are TGTGCCAGCAGTTCCTTCGGGGAACTGTTTTTT. It is translated as CASSSFGELFF.

CDR3 loop: CASSSPQRGSYGYTF. CDR3 sequence (DNA): TGTGCCAGCAGCTCCCCTCAGCGGGGTTCTTATGGCTACACCTTC. This chain joins TRBV5-6 and TRBJ1-2; no definite D call. The germline V and J ends were trimmed by 3 bases and 5 bases, with 17 bases remaining between them. Germline CDR1 SGHDT, CDR2 YYEEEE. The CDR3 contains 15 residues.

The J gene is TRBJ2-5, the V gene TRBV4-3, with D perhaps matching TRBD2 (7 bases). This CDR3 contains 15 residues. From germline, CDR1 is LGHNA and CDR2 YSLEER. The V and J ends lost 4 bases and 4 bases respectively, with 16 bases between them. The CDR3 loop reads CASSPGGGARETQYF. DNA for the CDR3: TGCGCCAGCAGCCCTGGAGGGGGGGCGAGAGAGACCCAGTACTTC.

V is TRBV7-9 and J is TRBJ1-2, with D possibly matching TRBD1 (6 bases). V lost 1 base to trimming and J lost 1 base, with 16 bases between them. From germline, CDR1 is SEHNR and CDR2 FQNEAQ (reference sequence). The CDR3 is 17 residues long. CDR3 protein: CASSLGRDTGFNYGYTF. The CDR3 DNA sequence: TGTGCCAGCAGCTTAGGCCGGGACACCGGCTTTAACTATGGCTACACCTTC.